The present TCR beta chain was sequenced within a study of Graves' ophthalmopathy and Graves' hyperthyroidism. TCR beta CDR3 regions were amplified from RNA transcripts. Following a first-round RT-PCR that used HTBI primers, a second-round multiplex PCR was carried out. A single record per CDR3 protein comes from TCRdb applying MiXCR to the multiplex PCR reads. The sample includes about 600,000 distinct CDR3 sequences, approximately 35% of them seen just once. This clonotype has ten or more counts. The CDR3 runs 12 residues. V shed 6 bases and J shed 10 bases, with 12 bases lying between them. No donor had other autoimmune disease, uncontrolled infection, pregnancy or lactation.

This receptor was obtained from an adult man with Graves' hyperthyroidism. What was sequenced was peripheral blood or thyroid tissue (not recorded which). This chain links TRBV12-3 or TRBV12-4 with TRBJ1-4; maybe TRBD1 (6 bases). The CDR3 loop reads CASSPTGRKLFF. The CDR3 DNA follows: TGTGCCAGCAGCCCGACAGGTCGAAAACTGTTTTTT.